This T cell receptor (beta chain) emerged from a study of blood T cell repertoires in COVID-19. Study context: Samples representing acute and convalescent COVID-19 were sourced from the United States, Italy and Spain.

TCRdb's table, derived via immunoSEQ multiplex PCR, lists solely in-frame clones and lacks some. The sample lists 140,000 to 150,000 clones, 84% occurring once. The CDR3 is 18 residues long. V was pared by 6 bases and J by 2 bases, with 15 bases of the junction left unmatched. Germline loops: CDR1 SNHLY, CDR2 FYNNEI. The material sequenced was peripheral blood. The TCR originated in a man aged 30 to 39 with COVID-19, enrolled during active disease. The chain couples TRBV2 to TRBJ1-5; 8 positions agree with TRBD1. The CDR3 region has the DNA TGTGCCAGCAGCCGCCGTTGGCAGGGGGCGCGTGGCAATCAGCCCCAGCATTTT. The encoded protein is CASSRRWQGARGNQPQHF.